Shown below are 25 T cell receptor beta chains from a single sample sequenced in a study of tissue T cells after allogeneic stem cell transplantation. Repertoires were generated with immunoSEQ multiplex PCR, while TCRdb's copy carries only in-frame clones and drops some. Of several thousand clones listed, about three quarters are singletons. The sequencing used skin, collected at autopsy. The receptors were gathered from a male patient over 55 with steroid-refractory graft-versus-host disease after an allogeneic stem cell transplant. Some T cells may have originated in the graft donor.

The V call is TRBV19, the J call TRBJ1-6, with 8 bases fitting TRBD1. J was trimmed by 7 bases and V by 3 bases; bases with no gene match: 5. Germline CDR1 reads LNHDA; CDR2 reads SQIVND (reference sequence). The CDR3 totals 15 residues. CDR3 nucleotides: TGTGCCAGTAGTATGAGCAGGGGGCTCAATTCACCCCTCCACTTT. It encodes CASSMSRGLNSPLHF.

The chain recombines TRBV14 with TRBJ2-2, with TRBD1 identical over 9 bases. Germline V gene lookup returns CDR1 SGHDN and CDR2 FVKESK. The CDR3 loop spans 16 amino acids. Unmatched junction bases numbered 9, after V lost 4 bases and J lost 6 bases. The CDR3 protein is CASSRTGTGTSGELFF. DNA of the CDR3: TGTGCCAGCAGCCGGACCGGGACAGGGACCTCCGGGGAGCTGTTTTTT.

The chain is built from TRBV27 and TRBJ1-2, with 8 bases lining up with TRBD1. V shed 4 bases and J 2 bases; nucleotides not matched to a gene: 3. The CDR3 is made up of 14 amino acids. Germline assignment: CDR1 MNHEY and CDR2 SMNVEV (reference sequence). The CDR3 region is CASSSYRGNYGYTF. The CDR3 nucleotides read TGTGCCAGCAGTTCCTACAGGGGGAACTATGGCTACACCTTC.

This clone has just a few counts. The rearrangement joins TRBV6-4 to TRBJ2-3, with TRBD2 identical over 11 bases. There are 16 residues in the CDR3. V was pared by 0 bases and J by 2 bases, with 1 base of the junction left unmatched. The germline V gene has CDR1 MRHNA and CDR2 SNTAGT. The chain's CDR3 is CASSDSSGGATDTQYF. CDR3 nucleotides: TGTGCCAGCAGTGACTCTAGCGGGGGGGCCACAGATACGCAGTATTTT.

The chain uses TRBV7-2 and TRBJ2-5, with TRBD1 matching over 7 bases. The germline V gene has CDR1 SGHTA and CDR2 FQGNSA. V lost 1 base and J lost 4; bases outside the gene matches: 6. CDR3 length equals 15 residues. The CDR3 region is CASSLVRQGVETQYF. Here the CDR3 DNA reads TGTGCCAGCAGCTTAGTTCGGCAGGGGGTAGAGACCCAGTACTTC.

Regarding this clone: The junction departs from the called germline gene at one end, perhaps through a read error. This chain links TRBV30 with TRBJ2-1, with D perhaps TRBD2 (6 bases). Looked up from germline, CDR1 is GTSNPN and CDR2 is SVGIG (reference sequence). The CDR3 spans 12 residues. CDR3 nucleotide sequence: TGTGCCTGGAGTGGTCTTTGGGAGGAGGAGGTCTTC. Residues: CAWSGLWEEEVF.

The CDR3 nucleotides are TGTGCCAGCAAGGTGACAGGCTACCATGGCTACACCTTC. Protein: CASKVTGYHGYTF. V usage is TRBV6-5 and J usage is TRBJ1-2; maybe TRBD1 (6 bases). Germline V gene data show CDR1 as MNHEY and CDR2 as SVGAGI. The V end lost 7 bases, the J end lost 6 bases, and 15 bases lay between the germline ends. This CDR3 comprises 13 residues.

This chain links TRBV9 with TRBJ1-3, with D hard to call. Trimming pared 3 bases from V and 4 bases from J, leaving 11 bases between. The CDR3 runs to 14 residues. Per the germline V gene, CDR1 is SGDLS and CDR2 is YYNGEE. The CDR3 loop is CASSGLLGGNTIYF. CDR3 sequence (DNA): TGTGCCAGCAGCGGGCTTTTAGGGGGAAACACCATATATTTT.

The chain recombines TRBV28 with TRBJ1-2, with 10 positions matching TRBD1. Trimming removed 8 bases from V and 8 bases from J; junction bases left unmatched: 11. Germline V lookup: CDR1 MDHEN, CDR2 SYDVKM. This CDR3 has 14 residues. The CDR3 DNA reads TGTGCCAGCTCATTTCCCGGGACAGGGGTCGGCTACACCTTC. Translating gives CASSFPGTGVGYTF.

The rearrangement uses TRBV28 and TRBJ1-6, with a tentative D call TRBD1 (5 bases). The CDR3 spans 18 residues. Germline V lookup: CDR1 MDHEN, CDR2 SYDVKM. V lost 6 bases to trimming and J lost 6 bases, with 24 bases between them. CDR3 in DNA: TGTGCCAGCAGACCTCTTTTTTTTTCGGGGGAACGTAATTCACCCCTCCACTTT. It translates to CASRPLFFSGERNSPLHF. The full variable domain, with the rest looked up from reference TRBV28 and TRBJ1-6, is DVKVTQSSRYLVKRTGEKVFLECVQDMDHENMFWYRQDPGLGLRLIYFSYDVKMKEKGDIPEGYSVSREKKERFSLILESASTNQTSMYLCASRPLFFSGERNSPLHFGNGTRLTVT.

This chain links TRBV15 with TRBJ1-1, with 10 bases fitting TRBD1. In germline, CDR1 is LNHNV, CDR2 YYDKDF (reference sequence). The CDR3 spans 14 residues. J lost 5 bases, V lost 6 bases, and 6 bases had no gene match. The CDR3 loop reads CATRKGQGWTEAFF. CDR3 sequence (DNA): TGTGCCACCAGAAAGGGACAGGGGTGGACTGAAGCTTTCTTT.

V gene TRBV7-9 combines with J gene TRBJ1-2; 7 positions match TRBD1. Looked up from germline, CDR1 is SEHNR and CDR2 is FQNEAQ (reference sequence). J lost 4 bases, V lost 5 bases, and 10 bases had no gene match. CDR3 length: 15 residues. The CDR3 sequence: CASSEKGTVGYGYTF. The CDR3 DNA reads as TGTGCCAGCAGCGAAAAAGGGACAGTCGGCTATGGCTACACCTTC.

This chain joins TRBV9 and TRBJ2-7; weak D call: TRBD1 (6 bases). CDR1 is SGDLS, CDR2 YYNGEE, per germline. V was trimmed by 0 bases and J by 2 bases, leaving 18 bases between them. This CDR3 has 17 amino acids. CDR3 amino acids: CASSVEEGGFGAYEQYF. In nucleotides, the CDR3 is TGTGCCAGCAGCGTAGAGGAAGGGGGTTTCGGCGCCTACGAGCAGTACTTC.

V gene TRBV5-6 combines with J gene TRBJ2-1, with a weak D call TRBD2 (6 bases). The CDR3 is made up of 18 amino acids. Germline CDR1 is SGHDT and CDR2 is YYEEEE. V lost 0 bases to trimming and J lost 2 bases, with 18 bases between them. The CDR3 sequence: CASSLEGLGGTAYNEQFF. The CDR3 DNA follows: TGTGCCAGCAGCTTGGAGGGCCTAGGCGGGACTGCCTACAATGAGCAGTTCTTC.

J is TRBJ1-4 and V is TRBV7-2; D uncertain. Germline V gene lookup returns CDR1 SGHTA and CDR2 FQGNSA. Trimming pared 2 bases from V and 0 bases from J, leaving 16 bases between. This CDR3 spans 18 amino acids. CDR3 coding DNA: TGTGCCAGCAGCTTAACCTTGCAGGCGGCTGCAACTAATGAAAAACTGTTTTTT. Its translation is CASSLTLQAAATNEKLFF. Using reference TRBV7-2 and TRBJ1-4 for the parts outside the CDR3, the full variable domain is GAGVSQSPSNKVTEKGKDVELRCDPISGHTALYWYRQSLGQGLEFLIYFQGNSAPDKSGLPSDRFSAERTGGSVSTLTIQRTQQEDSAVYLCASSLTLQAAATNEKLFFGSGTQLSVL.

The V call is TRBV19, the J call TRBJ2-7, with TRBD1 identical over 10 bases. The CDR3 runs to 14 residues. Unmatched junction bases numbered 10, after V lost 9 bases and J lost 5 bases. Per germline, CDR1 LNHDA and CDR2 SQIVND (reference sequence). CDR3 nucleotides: TGTGCCAGCTCAACCGGGACAGGGGATGACGAGCAGTACTTC. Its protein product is CASSTGTGDDEQYF.

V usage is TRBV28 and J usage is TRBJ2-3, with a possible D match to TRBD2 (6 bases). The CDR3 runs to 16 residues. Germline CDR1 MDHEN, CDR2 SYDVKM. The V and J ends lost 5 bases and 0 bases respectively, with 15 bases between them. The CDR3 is CASSATFRGSTDTQYF. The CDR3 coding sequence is TGTGCCAGCAGTGCAACCTTCCGGGGGAGCACAGATACGCAGTATTTT.

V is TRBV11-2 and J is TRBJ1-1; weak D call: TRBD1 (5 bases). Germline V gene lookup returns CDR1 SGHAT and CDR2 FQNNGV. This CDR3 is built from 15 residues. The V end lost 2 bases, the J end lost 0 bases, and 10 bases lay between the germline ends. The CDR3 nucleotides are TGTGCCAGCAGCTTATTGACAGCTTTGAACACTGAAGCTTTCTTT. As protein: CASSLLTALNTEAFF. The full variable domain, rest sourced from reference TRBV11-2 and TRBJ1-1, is EAGVAQSPRYKIIEKRQSVAFWCNPISGHATLYWYQQILGQGPKLLIQFQNNGVVDDSQLPKDRFSAERLKGVDSTLKIQPAKLEDSAVYLCASSLLTALNTEAFFGQGTRLTVV.

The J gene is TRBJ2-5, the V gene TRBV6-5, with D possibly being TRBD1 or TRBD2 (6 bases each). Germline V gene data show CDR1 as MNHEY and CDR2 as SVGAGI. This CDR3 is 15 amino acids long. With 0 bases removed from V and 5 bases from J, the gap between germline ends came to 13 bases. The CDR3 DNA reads TGTGCCAGCAGTTACTCGGCAGGGGAGGAGGAGACCCAGTACTTC. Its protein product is CASSYSAGEEETQYF.

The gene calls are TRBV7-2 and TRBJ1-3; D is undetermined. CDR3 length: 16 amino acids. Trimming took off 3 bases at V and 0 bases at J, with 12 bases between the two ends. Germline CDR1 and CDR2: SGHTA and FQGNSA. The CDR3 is CASSLGPGNSGNTIYF. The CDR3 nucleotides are TGTGCCAGCAGCTTGGGCCCTGGGAACTCTGGAAACACCATATATTTT.

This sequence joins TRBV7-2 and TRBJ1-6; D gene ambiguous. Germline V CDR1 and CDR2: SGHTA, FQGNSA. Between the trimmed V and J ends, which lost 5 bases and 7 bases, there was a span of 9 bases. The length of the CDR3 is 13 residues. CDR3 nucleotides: TGTGCCAGCAGCCCAGACGGAAATTCACCCCTCCACTTT. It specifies CASSPDGNSPLHF.

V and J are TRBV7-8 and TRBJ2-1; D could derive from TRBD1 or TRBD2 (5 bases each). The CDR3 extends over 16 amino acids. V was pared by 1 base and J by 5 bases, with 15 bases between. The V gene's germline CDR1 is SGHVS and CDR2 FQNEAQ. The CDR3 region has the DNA TGTGCCAGCAGCTTAGGCAGTTGGGGGAGAAACAATGAGCAGTTCTTC. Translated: CASSLGSWGRNNEQFF.

CDR3 protein: CASRSKNRDRRRNEQYF. In DNA, the CDR3 is TGTGCCAGCCGCTCGAAAAACCGGGACAGGAGAAGAAACGAGCAGTACTTC. The chain recombines TRBV5-6 with TRBJ2-7, with 8 bases fitting TRBD1. Germline CDR1 SGHDT, CDR2 YYEEEE. There are 17 residues in the CDR3. V shed 7 bases and J 5 bases; nucleotides not matched to a gene: 20.

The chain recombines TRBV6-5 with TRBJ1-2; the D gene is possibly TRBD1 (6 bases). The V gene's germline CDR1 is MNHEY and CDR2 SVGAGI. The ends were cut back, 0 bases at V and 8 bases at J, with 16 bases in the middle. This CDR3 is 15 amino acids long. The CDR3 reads CASSYSNRPGAGYTF. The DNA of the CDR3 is TGTGCCAGCAGTTACTCGAATCGGCCAGGGGCCGGCTACACCTTC.

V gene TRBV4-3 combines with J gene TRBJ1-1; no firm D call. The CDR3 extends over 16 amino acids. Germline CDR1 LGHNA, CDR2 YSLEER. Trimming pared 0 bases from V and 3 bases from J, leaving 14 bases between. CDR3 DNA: TGCGCCAGCAGCCAAGACATGAGTTCACAGTACACTGAAGCTTTCTTT. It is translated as CASSQDMSSQYTEAFF.